These 20 T cell receptor beta chains came from one sample sequenced in a study of blood T cell repertoires in COVID-19. Clones were sequenced by immunoSEQ multiplex PCR, and TCRdb holds only the in-frame ones, with some missing. The repertoire includes approximately 120,000 clones, roughly 74% of them detected once, and 6% sits in the top ten. The sequenced sample consisted of peripheral blood. Receptors originate from a man of 80 years or more with COVID-19, enrolled during active disease.

The V call is TRBV7-9, the J call TRBJ2-7, with TRBD1 matching over 7 bases. From germline, CDR1 is SEHNR and CDR2 FQNEAQ (reference sequence). J lost 9 bases, V lost 5 bases, and 7 bases had no gene match. The CDR3 is 12 amino acids. The CDR3 DNA follows: TGTGCCAGCAGCCCCCGACAGGGTAGGCAGTACTTC. It encodes CASSPRQGRQYF.

This chain connects TRBV7-9 to TRBJ1-2; 9 bases match TRBD1. The CDR3 contains 14 residues. Germline loops: CDR1 SEHNR, CDR2 FQNEAQ (reference sequence). Trimming took 6 bases from V and 2 from J; bases not matched to a gene: 4. CDR3 DNA sequence: TGTGCCAGCAGGGGAACAGGGGGCAACTATGGCTACACCTTC. Translated, it gives CASRGTGGNYGYTF.

The rearrangement joins TRBV28 to TRBJ1-2; 7 positions agree with TRBD1. The V gene's germline CDR1 is MDHEN and CDR2 SYDVKM. V gave up 2 bases and J gave up 5 bases; unmatched junction bases: 5. The CDR3 is made up of 14 amino acids. CDR3 amino acids: CASSLGGTEYGYTF. In DNA, the CDR3 is TGTGCCAGCAGTTTAGGCGGGACAGAGTATGGCTACACCTTC.

J is TRBJ2-1 and V is TRBV6-2 or TRBV6-3; the match to TRBD2 covers 15 bases. With 5 bases clipped from V and 9 bases from J, the junction kept 8 bases outside the gene matches. Germline-derived CDR1 and CDR2 are MNHEY and SVGEGT. This CDR3 comprises 16 residues. The CDR3 coding sequence is TGTGCCAGCAGTCCCGCCGGGACTAGCGGGAGGAGTGAGCAGTTCTTC. Translated, it gives CASSPAGTSGRSEQFF.

The chain is built from TRBV6-5 and TRBJ2-3; D uncertain. Germline assignment: CDR1 MNHEY and CDR2 SVGAGI. V was pared by 8 bases and J by 3 bases, with 12 bases between. The CDR3 covers 13 residues. The CDR3 DNA reads as TGTGCCAGCGTCCAGATGATGACAGATACGCAGTATTTT. Protein sequence: CASVQMMTDTQYF.

This clone was found a few times. The chain links TRBV4-3 to TRBJ1-2, with D possibly being TRBD1 (6 bases). The length of the CDR3 is 15 residues. V lost 0 bases and J lost 5, with 13 bases in between. Germline CDR1 reads LGHNA; CDR2 reads YSLEER. The DNA for the CDR3 is TGCGCCAGCAGCCAAGAACAGGGAGTGTCGTATGGCTACACCTTC. This sequence encodes CASSQEQGVSYGYTF.

The chain links TRBV5-1 to TRBJ2-3, with 10 bases identical to TRBD2. There are 14 residues in the CDR3. Germline-derived CDR1 and CDR2 are SGHRS and YFSETQ. After removal of 4 bases from V and 4 bases from J, the junction contained 3 bases not matched to a gene. The CDR3 loop is CASSSGRVADTQYF. CDR3 nucleotides: TGCGCCAGCAGCAGCGGGAGGGTGGCAGATACGCAGTATTTT.

The chain joins TRBV2 to TRBJ2-7, with 10 bases lining up with TRBD1. CDR1 and CDR2 (germline): SNHLY, FYNNEI. J was trimmed by 3 bases and V by 3 bases; bases with no gene match: 8. The CDR3 loop spans 16 amino acids. CDR3 amino acids: CASSELPGQGNYEQYF. CDR3 nucleotides: TGTGCCAGCAGTGAGTTACCGGGACAGGGGAACTACGAGCAGTACTTC.

This chain connects TRBV5-1 to TRBJ1-3, with D possibly being TRBD1 (5 bases). The CDR3 runs to 15 residues. The V end was cut by 0 bases, the J end by 0 bases, with 7 bases between. Germline V gives CDR1 SGHRS, CDR2 YFSETQ. The DNA for the CDR3 is TGCGCCAGCAGCTTGGGACAGAACTCTGGAAACACCATATATTTT. Amino acids: CASSLGQNSGNTIYF.

The chain joins TRBV5-1 to TRBJ1-5; the D gene is possibly TRBD1 (6 bases). V was cut by 4 bases and J by 3 bases, with 14 bases left in between. The CDR3 spans 15 residues. Germline assignment: CDR1 SGHRS and CDR2 YFSETQ. CDR3 residues: CASSLQGMNNQPQHF. The DNA of the CDR3 is TGCGCCAGCAGCCTACAGGGAATGAACAATCAGCCCCAGCATTTT.

The V gene is TRBV5-8, the J gene TRBJ2-3, with 9 nucleotides matching TRBD2. The CDR3 extends over 15 amino acids. In germline, CDR1 is SGHTS, CDR2 YDEGEE. With V trimmed by 4 bases and J by 1 base, 4 bases remained unmatched. The CDR3 bases are TGTGCCAGCAGCCCTTCTAGCGGGGGCACAGATACGCAGTATTTT. Amino acid sequence: CASSPSSGGTDTQYF. Looking up the rest from reference TRBV5-8 and TRBJ2-3 gives the full variable domain: EAGVTQSPTHLIKTRGQQATLRCSPISGHTSVYWYQQALGLGLQFLLWYDEGEERNRGNFPPRFSGRQFPNYSSELNVNALELEDSALYLCASSPSSGGTDTQYFGPGTRLTVL.

Only a few counts were recorded for this clone. This chain uses TRBV28 with TRBJ2-1; 7 bases map to TRBD2. Germline V lookup: CDR1 MDHEN, CDR2 SYDVKM. V gave up 3 bases and J gave up 5 bases; unmatched junction bases: 4. This CDR3 region has 14 residues. Here the CDR3 reads CASSFAGEDNEQFF. CDR3 bases: TGTGCCAGCAGTTTCGCGGGAGAGGACAATGAGCAGTTCTTC.

This clone was found a few times. The V call is TRBV27, the J call TRBJ2-7; 9 bases line up with TRBD2. The ends lost 5 bases at V and 2 bases at J; junction bases unmatched: 7. CDR1 MNHEY and CDR2 SMNVEV come from the germline V gene (reference sequence). The CDR3 totals 15 residues. CDR3 in DNA: TGTGCCAGCAGTCCTGTAGCGGGAGTGACCTACGAGCAGTACTTC. It codes for CASSPVAGVTYEQYF.

The J gene is TRBJ2-5, the V gene TRBV5-1, with 8 bases aligning to TRBD1. Germline CDR1 and CDR2: SGHRS and YFSETQ. The CDR3 covers 14 residues. V dropped 4 bases and J dropped 5; count of bases not matched to a gene: 7. The CDR3: CASSPGQGEETQYF. DNA for the CDR3: TGCGCCAGCAGCCCCGGACAGGGCGAGGAGACCCAGTACTTC.

The V call is TRBV3-1 (or the pseudogene TRBV3-2), the J call TRBJ1-3; D is unclear. Germline loops: CDR1 LGHDT, CDR2 YNNKEL (reference sequence). The CDR3 runs 16 residues. The V end was cut by 4 bases, the J end by 0 bases, with 13 bases between. CDR3 DNA sequence: TGTGCCAGCAGCCCCAGCCCCACGGGCTCTGGAAACACCATATATTTT. This gives the protein CASSPSPTGSGNTIYF.

This chain links TRBV7-9 with TRBJ1-1; D gene ambiguous. The CDR3 spans 12 residues. The V gene lost 8 bases and the J gene lost 0 bases, with 7 bases spanning the gap. Germline CDR1 SEHNR, CDR2 FQNEAQ (reference sequence). The CDR3 sequence: CASGQMNTEAFF. CDR3 DNA sequence: TGTGCCAGCGGCCAGATGAACACTGAAGCTTTCTTT.

The CDR3 coding sequence is TGTGCCAGCTCACCGAGGTGGACAGGGGGGATGGCGAACTATGGCTACACCTTC. Residues: CASSPRWTGGMANYGYTF. This chain joins TRBV18 and TRBJ1-2; the match to TRBD1 covers 10 bases. There are 18 residues in the CDR3. Germline CDR1 and CDR2: KGHSH and LQKENI. Trimming removed 3 bases from V and 2 bases from J; junction bases left unmatched: 12.

The V and J genes are TRBV7-9 and TRBJ1-2, with a tentative D call TRBD1 (6 bases). The V gene lost 8 bases and the J gene lost 2 bases, with 9 bases spanning the gap. Germline values: CDR1 SEHNR, CDR2 FQNEAQ (reference sequence). The CDR3 length is 12 residues. The CDR3 nucleotides are TGTGCCAGCGCCCAGGGGAACTATGGCTACACCTTC. Translating gives CASAQGNYGYTF. Filled out from reference TRBV7-9 and TRBJ1-2, the complete variable domain reads DTGVSQNPRHKITKRGQNVTFRCDPISEHNRLYWYRQTLGQGPEFLTYFQNEAQLEKSRLLSDRFSAERPKGSFSTLEIQRTEQGDSAMYLCASAQGNYGYTFGSGTRLTVV.

The chain has TRBV2 and TRBJ1-5; D perhaps matches TRBD1 (5 bases). The germline V gene has CDR1 SNHLY and CDR2 FYNNEI. The CDR3 runs to 15 residues. V lost 3 bases and J 6 bases, leaving 15 bases between the germline ends. Here the CDR3 reads CASSDGAAGGQPQHF. The CDR3 DNA sequence: TGTGCCAGCAGTGATGGGGCGGCGGGAGGTCAGCCCCAGCATTTT.

The rearrangement joins TRBV18 to TRBJ2-3, with 7 bases aligning to TRBD1. Germline CDR1 and CDR2: KGHSH and LQKENI. The J segment lost 4 bases and the V segment lost 3 bases, leaving 4 bases of the junction unmatched. The CDR3 totals 14 residues. CDR3 in amino acids: CASSPQTGSDTQYF. CDR3 DNA sequence: TGTGCCAGCTCACCTCAGACAGGGTCAGATACGCAGTATTTT.